Sequencing of this T cell receptor (beta chain) was carried out in a study of OX40 agonist ivuxolimab in advanced cancers. Study-level points and caveats: Part of the nonresponder group also had normalized T-cell clonal expansion that was low.

Deletions cut 8 bases from V and 1 base from J, with 17 bases between. The CDR3 totals 15 residues. Per the germline V gene, CDR1 is SGHVS and CDR2 is FNYEAQ. This clone was recorded only once. The target antigen is unknown. Here immunoSEQ multiplex PCR was the method, and the copy in TCRdb shows in-frame clones only, minus some. Among nearly 25,000 clones listed, 77% were seen once. The TCR comes from an adult with an advanced solid tumor such as melanoma, head and neck, liver or kidney cancer. The chain recombines TRBV7-6 with TRBJ2-5; D call uncertain. The source material was CD4+ or CD8+ T cells sorted from blood, sampled in a trial of the OX40 agonist ivuxolimab. CDR3 residues: CASRFGSGIQETQYF. CDR3 in DNA: TGTGCCAGCCGGTTCGGATCAGGAATCCAAGAGACCCAGTACTTC.